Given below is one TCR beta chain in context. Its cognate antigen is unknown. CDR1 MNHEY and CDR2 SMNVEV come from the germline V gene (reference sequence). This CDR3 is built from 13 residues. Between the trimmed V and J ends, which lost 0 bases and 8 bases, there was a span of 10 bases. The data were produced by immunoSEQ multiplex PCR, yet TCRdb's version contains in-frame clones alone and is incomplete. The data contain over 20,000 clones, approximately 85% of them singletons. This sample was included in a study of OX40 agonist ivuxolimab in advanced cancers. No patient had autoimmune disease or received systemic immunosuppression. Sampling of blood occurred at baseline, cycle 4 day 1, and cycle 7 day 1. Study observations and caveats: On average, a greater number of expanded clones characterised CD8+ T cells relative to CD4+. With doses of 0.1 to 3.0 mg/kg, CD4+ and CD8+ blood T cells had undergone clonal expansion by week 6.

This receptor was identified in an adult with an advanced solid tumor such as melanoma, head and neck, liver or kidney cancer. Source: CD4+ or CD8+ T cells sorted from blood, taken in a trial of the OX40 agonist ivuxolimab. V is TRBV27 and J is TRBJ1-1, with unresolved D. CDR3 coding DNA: TGTGCCAGCAGTTTATCGAAGGTAGCGGAAGCTTTCTTT. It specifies CASSLSKVAEAFF.